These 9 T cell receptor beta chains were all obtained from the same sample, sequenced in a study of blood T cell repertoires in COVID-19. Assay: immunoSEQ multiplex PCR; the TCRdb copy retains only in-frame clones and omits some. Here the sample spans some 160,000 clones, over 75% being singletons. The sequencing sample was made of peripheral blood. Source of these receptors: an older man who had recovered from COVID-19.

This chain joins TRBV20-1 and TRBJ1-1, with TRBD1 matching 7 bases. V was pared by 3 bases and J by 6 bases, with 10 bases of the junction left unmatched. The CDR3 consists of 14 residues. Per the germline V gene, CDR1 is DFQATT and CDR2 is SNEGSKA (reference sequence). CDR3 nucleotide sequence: TGCAGTGCTAGTCTCAATAGGGGGCTCGCTGAAGCTTTCTTT. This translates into CSASLNRGLAEAFF.

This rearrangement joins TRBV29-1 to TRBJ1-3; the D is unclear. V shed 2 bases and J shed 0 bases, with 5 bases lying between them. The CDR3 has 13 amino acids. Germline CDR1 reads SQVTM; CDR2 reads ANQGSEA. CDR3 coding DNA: TGCAGCGTTGAACAGTACTCTGGAAACACCATATATTTT. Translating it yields CSVEQYSGNTIYF.

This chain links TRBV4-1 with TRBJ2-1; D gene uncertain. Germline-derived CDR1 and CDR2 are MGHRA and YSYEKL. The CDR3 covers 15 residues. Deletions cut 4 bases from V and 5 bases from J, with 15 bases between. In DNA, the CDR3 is TGCGCCAGCAGCCGAGTAACCCCACTTAACAATGAGCAGTTCTTC. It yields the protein CASSRVTPLNNEQFF.

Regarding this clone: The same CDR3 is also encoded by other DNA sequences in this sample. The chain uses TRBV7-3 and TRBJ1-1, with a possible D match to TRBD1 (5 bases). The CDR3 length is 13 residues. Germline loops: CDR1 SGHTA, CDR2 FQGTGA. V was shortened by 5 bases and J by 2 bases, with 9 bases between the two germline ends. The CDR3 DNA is TGTGCCAGCAGCCCGCAGGGTAACACTGAAGCTTTCTTT. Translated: CASSPQGNTEAFF. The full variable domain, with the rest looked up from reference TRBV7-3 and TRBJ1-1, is GAGVSQTPSNKVTEKGKYVELRCDPISGHTALYWYRQSLGQGPEFLIYFQGTGAADDSGLPNDRFFAVRPEGSVSTLKIQRTERGDSAVYLCASSPQGNTEAFFGQGTRLTVV.

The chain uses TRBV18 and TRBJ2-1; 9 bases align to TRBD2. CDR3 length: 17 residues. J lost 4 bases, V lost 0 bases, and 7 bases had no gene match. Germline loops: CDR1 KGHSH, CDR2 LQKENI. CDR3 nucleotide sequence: TGTGCCAGCTCACCACCGATGACTAGCGGAAGATACAATGAGCAGTTCTTC. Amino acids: CASSPPMTSGRYNEQFF.

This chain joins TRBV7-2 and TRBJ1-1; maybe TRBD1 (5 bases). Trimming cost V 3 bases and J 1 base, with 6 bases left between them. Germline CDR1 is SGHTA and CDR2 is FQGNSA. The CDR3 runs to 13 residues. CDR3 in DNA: TGTGCCAGCAGCTTTGGGGCGAACACTGAAGCTTTCTTT. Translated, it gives CASSFGANTEAFF.

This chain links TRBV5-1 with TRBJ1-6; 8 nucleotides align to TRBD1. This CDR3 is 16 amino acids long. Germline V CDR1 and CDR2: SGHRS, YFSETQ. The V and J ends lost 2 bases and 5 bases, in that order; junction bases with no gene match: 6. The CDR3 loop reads CASSLVETGDNSPLHF. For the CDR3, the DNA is TGCGCCAGCAGCTTAGTCGAGACAGGGGATAATTCACCCCTCCACTTT.

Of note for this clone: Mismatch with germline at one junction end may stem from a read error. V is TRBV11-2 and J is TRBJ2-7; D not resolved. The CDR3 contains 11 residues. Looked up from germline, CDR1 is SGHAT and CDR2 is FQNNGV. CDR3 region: CASSLVSRTDF. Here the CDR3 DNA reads TGTGCCAGCAGCTTAGTTTCGAGAACGGACTTC.

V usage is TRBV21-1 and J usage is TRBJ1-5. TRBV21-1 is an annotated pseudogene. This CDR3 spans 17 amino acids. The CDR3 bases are TGTGCCAGCAGCAAAGAAAAAAAAGAGGAGAGCAATCAGCCCCAGCATTTT. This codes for CASSKEKKEESNQPQHF.